This T cell receptor beta chain was captured by sequencing in a study of T-cell memory formation after mild COVID-19 (dated by TCRdb to about 2021). About the investigation overall: Most TCR sequence clusters were specific to one of the two donors. In two donors, T-cell clones that expanded and contracted after mild COVID-19 were tracked by sequencing TCRalpha and TCRbeta repertoires over time. Two young, previously healthy adult volunteers made up the cohort, one male and one female.

V is pared back by 2 bases and J by 4 bases, with 12 bases lying between the germline termini. The CDR3 holds 14 amino acids from the cysteine to the phenylalanine. The read is trimmed to its CDR3 DNA, 42 bases read in frame from base 1. Taken from the germline V gene, the CDR1 and CDR2 loops are SGHRS and YFSETQ. As to this clonotype: No antigen is known for it. No much larger clone exists at a distance of one base, and base qualities are not known.

The listed sequencing device is Illumina NovaSeq 6000. TCRalpha and TCRbeta cDNA libraries were constructed by 5'RACE with constant-segment primers, with sample barcodes and unique molecular identifiers being introduced. Trizol reagent was used to extract RNA from every sample. Library amplification was performed in two PCR steps, and a second sample barcode and Illumina TruSeq adapters were introduced in the second step. Libraries were sequenced on an Illumina NovaSeq with 2 x 150 bp paired-end reads. As for the authors' bioinformatics: Demultiplexing of reads and collapsing into UMI-guided consensus sequences were performed with migec v1.2.7. Using mixcr v2.1.11, the UMI consensuses were aligned to TRA and TRB V and J templates and assembled into clonotypes. A clonotype was counted as expanded or contracted only if both edgeR and NoisET called the change significant, with noise models trained on biological replicates. For edgeR calls, the cutoffs were a false discovery rate-adjusted p below 0.01 and a log2 fold-change threshold of 1. As an exploratory analysis of dynamics, max-normalized trajectories of the 1000 most abundant clonotypes were examined by PCA with hierarchical clustering. The CD4 or CD8 phenotype of responding clones was assigned using the separately sequenced CD4+ and CD8+ repertoires. TCRdb redid the processing of the public reads, applying fastp at Q25 and MiXCR, and retained in-frame beta chains. Entries that share a CDR3 protein sequence are merged under the most common genes and DNA. Clone size and V and J calls follow TCRdb, not the original study. Counted in this sample were about 560,000 distinct CDR3 sequences; 17% of them appeared once. Just over 8% of the sample goes to the ten largest clones.

The investigation overall reported the following: Only a couple of mild cases were covered in the study, and larger cohorts including severe cases with pre-infection samples were considered necessary. The detection of some responding clones in pre-infection memory suggests that pre-existing cross-reactive memory T cells joined the SARS-CoV-2 response. Clones contracting from day 15 to 85 had balanced CD4/CD8 phenotypes, while a second wave expanding from day 15 to 37 was biased towards CD4+. SARS-CoV-2 specificity was not confirmed for the second-wave clones peaking on day 37. Contracting CD4+ clones were found mainly in CM and EM memory subsets, while CD8+ clones were enriched in EMRA.

Ficoll-Paque density gradient centrifugation was used to isolate PBMCs. The sequence derives from an adult woman who had mild COVID-19 (a few samples of this study predate the infection). The sample titles of this study are shuffled in the database, so cell type and time point are left out; the donor was told from shared clones. The chain couples TRBV5-1 to TRBJ1-2; the D segment could be TRBD1, given 5 matching bases. Sequencing used PBMCs or a T cell subset sorted from them (not recorded which). This receptor carries the CDR3 CASSFDQGIYGYTF. The nucleotide sequence reads as follows: TGCGCCAGCAGCTTCGACCAGGGCATCTATGGCTACACCTTC. This CDR3, with the reference TRBV5-1 and TRBJ1-2 proteins standing in past its ends, gives the full variable domain KAGVTQTPRYLIKTRGQQVTLSCSPISGHRSVSWYQQTPGQGLQFLFEYFSETQRNKGNFPGRFSGRQFSNSRSEMNVSTLELGDSALYLCASSFDQGIYGYTFGSGTRLTVV.